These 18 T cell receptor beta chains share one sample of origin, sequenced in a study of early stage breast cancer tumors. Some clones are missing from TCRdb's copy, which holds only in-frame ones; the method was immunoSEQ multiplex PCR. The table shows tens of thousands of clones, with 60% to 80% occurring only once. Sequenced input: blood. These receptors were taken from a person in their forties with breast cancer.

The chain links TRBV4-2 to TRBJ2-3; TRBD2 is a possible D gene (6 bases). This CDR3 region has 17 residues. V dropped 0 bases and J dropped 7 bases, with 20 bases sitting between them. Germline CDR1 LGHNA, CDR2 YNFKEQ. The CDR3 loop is CASSQDPLRDSAYTQYF. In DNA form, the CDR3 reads TGTGCCAGCAGCCAAGATCCACTGCGGGACTCCGCCTATACGCAGTATTTT.

The CDR3 DNA follows: TGTGCCAGCTCACCACAGGAAAATCAGCCCCAGCATTTT. Protein product: CASSPQENQPQHF. The rearrangement uses TRBV18 and TRBJ1-5, with D hard to call. Trimming stripped 1 base from V and 4 bases from J, with 5 bases between. CDR3 length: 13 amino acids. CDR1 and CDR2 from the germline V gene are KGHSH and LQKENI. Complete variable domain (other parts from reference TRBV18 and TRBJ1-5): NAGVMQNPRHLVRRRGQEARLRCSPMKGHSHVYWYRQLPEEGLKFMVYLQKENIIDESGMPKERFSAEFPKEGPSILRIQQVVRGDSAAYFCASSPQENQPQHFGDGTRLSIL.

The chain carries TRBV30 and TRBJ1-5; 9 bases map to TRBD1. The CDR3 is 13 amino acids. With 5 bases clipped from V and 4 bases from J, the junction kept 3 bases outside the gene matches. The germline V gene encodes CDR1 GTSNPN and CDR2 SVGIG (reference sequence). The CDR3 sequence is CAWGGQGNQPQHF. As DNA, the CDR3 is TGTGCCTGGGGAGGACAGGGGAATCAGCCCCAGCATTTT.

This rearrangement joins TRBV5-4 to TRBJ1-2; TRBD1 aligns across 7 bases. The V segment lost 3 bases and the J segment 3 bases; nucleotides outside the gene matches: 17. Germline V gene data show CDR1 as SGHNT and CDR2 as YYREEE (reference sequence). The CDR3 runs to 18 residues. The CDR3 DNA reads TGTGCCAGCAGCTCACCTGACAGGGTCGGTGCTGTCGACTATGGCTACACCTTC. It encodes CASSSPDRVGAVDYGYTF.

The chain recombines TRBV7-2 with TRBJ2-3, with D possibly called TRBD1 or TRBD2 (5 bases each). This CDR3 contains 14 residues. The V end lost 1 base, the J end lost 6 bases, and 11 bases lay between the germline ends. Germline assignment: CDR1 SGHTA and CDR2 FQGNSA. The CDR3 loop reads CASSLVIWGDTQYF. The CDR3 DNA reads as TGTGCCAGCAGCTTAGTGATTTGGGGGGATACGCAGTATTTT. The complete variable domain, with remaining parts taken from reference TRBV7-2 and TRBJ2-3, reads GAGVSQSPSNKVTEKGKDVELRCDPISGHTALYWYRQSLGQGLEFLIYFQGNSAPDKSGLPSDRFSAERTGGSVSTLTIQRTQQEDSAVYLCASSLVIWGDTQYFGPGTRLTVL.

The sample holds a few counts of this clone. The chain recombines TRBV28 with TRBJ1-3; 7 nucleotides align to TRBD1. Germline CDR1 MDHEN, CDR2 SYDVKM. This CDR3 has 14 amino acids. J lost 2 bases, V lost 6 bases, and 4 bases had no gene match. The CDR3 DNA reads TGTGCCAGCAGCCCAGGGGGGACTGGAAACACCATATATTTT. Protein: CASSPGGTGNTIYF.

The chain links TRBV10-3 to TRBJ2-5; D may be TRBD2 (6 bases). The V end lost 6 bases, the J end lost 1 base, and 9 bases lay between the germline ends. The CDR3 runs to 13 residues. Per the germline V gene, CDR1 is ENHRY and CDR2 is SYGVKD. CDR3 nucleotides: TGTGCCATCAGACTAGCAGGCCAAGAGACCCAGTACTTC. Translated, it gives CAIRLAGQETQYF.

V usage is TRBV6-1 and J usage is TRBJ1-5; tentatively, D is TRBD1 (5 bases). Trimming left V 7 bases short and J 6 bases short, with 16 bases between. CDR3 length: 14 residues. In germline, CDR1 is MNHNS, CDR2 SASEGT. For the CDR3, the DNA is TGTGCCAGCAAACAGGTGGTTAGAAGTCAGCCCCAGCATTTT. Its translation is CASKQVVRSQPQHF.

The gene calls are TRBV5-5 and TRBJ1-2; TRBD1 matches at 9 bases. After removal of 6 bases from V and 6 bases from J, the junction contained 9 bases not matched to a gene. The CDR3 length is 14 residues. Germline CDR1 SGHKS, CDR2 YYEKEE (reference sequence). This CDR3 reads CASTPGTGYDGYTF. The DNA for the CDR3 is TGTGCCAGCACCCCCGGGACAGGGTATGATGGCTACACCTTC.

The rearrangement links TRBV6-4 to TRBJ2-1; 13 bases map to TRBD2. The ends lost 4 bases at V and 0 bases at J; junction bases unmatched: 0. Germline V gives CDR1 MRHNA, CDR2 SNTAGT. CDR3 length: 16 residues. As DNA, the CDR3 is TGTGCCAGCAGTGGACTAGCGGGAGGCTCCTACAATGAGCAGTTCTTC. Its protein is CASSGLAGGSYNEQFF.

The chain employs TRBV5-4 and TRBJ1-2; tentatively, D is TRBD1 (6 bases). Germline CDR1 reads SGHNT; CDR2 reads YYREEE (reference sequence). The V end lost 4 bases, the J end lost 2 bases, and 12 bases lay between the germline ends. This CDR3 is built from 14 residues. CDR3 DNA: TGTGCCAGCAGCCGAGAGCAGGGGAACTATGGCTACACCTTC. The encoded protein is CASSREQGNYGYTF. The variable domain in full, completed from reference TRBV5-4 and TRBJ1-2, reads ETGVTQSPTHLIKTRGQQVTLRCSSQSGHNTVSWYQQALGQGPQFIFQYYREEENGRGNFPPRFSGLQFPNYSSELNVNALELDDSALYLCASSREQGNYGYTFGSGTRLTVV.

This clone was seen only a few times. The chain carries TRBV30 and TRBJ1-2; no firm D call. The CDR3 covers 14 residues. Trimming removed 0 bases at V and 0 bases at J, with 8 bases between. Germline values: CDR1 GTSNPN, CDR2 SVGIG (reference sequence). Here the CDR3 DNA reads TGTGCCTGGAGTGTTCACAGAGCTAACTATGGCTACACCTTC. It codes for CAWSVHRANYGYTF.

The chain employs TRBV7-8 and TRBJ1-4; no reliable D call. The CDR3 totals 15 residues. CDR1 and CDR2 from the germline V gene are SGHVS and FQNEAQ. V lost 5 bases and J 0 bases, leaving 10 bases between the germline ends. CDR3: CASSQGSATNEKLFF. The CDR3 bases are TGTGCCAGCAGCCAAGGGAGCGCAACTAATGAAAAACTGTTTTTT.

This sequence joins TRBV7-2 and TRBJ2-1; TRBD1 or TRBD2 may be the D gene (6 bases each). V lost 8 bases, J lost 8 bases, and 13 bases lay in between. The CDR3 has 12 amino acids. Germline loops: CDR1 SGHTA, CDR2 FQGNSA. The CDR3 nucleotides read TGTGCCAGCCGATCCGGGGGCCATGAGCAGTTCTTC. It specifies CASRSGGHEQFF. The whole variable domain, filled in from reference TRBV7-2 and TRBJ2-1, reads GAGVSQSPSNKVTEKGKDVELRCDPISGHTALYWYRQSLGQGLEFLIYFQGNSAPDKSGLPSDRFSAERTGGSVSTLTIQRTQQEDSAVYLCASRSGGHEQFFGPGTRLTVL.

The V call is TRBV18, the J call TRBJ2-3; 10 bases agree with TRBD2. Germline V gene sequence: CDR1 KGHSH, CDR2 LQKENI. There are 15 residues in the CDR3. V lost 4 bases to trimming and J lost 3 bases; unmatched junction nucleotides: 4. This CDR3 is CASSRLAGGTDTQYF. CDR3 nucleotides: TGTGCCAGCTCACGACTAGCGGGCGGGACAGATACGCAGTATTTT.

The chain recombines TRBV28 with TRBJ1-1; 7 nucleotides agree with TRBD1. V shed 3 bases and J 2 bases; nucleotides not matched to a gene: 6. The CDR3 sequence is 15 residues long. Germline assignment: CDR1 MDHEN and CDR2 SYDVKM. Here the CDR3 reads CASSLSGTANTEAFF. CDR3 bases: TGTGCCAGCAGTTTGTCCGGGACAGCAAACACTGAAGCTTTCTTT. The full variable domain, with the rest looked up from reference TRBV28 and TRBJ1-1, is DVKVTQSSRYLVKRTGEKVFLECVQDMDHENMFWYRQDPGLGLRLIYFSYDVKMKEKGDIPEGYSVSREKKERFSLILESASTNQTSMYLCASSLSGTANTEAFFGQGTRLTVV.

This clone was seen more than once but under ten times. CDR3 region: CASGGGSGNTIYF. CDR3 bases: TGTGCCAGTGGAGGGGGCTCTGGAAACACCATATATTTT. This chain links TRBV10-3 with TRBJ1-3; D is possibly TRBD1 (6 bases). The germline V and J ends were trimmed by 10 bases and 0 bases, with 10 bases remaining between them. The CDR3 covers 13 residues. Germline V gene sequence: CDR1 ENHRY, CDR2 SYGVKD.

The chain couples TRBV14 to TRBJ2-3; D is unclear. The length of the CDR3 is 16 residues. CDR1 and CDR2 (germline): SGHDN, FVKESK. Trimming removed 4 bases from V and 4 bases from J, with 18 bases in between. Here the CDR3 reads CASSPSELGWADTQYF. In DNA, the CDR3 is TGTGCCAGCAGCCCCAGTGAGCTTGGATGGGCAGATACGCAGTATTTT.